This T cell receptor (beta chain) was sequenced in a study of T cells in Graves' hyperthyroidism and ophthalmopathy. Amplified TCR beta CDR3 regions came from RNA transcripts. In the first-round RT-PCR of the TCR CDR3, the HTBI primer set was used. From the multiplex PCR reads, TCRdb called clonotypes with MiXCR, one entry per CDR3 protein. The sample consists of 280,000 or so distinct CDR3 sequences, about 25% of them appearing once. Trimming cost V 1 base and J 7 bases, with 11 bases left between them. The CDR3 consists of 13 residues. CDR1 LNHNV and CDR2 YYDKDF come from the germline V gene (reference sequence).

The TCR sequence derives from a middle-aged man with Graves' hyperthyroidism that later progressed to Graves' ophthalmopathy. The sample taken for sequencing was blood. The rearrangement uses TRBV15 and TRBJ2-7, with unresolved D. The CDR3 DNA sequence: TGTGCCACCAGCAGAGGGACGGATCTGGAGCAGTACTTC. This gives the protein CATSRGTDLEQYF. Variable domain in full (rest from reference TRBV15 and TRBJ2-7): DAMVIQNPRYQVTQFGKPVTLSCSQTLNHNVMYWYQQKSSQAPKLLFHYYDKDFNNEADTPDNFQSRRPNTSFCFLDIRSPGLGDTAMYLCATSRGTDLEQYFGPGTRLTVT.